These 6 T cell receptor beta chains originate from one sample sequenced in a study of blood T cells in healthy people across ages. For the second PCR, which ran for roughly 6 to 12 cycles, a sample-barcoded 5' primer and a J-beta primer mix were used. TCRdb ran MiXCR on the 5' RACE reads and lists one entry per CDR3 protein. There are about 1.5 million distinct CDR3 sequences in the sample; roughly two fifths occur only once, and about 4% lies in the top ten. The sequenced sample was blood. The receptors were gathered from a woman aged 18-35 years in good health.

The genes are TRBV7-9 and TRBJ1-4; no clear D gene. CDR1 and CDR2 from the germline V gene are SEHNR and FQNEAQ (reference sequence). Trimming removed 7 bases at V and 2 bases at J, with 17 bases between. This CDR3 is 16 amino acids long. CDR3 loop: CASKQASERTNEKLFF. The CDR3 DNA reads TGTGCCAGCAAACAAGCCTCGGAGCGGACTAATGAAAAACTGTTTTTT.

The genes are TRBV6-5 and TRBJ1-4; D perhaps matches TRBD1 (5 bases). Germline values: CDR1 MNHEY, CDR2 SVGAGI. CDR3 length: 14 residues. V lost 2 bases to trimming and J lost 6 bases, with 10 bases between them. The CDR3: CASSYHQGHEKLFF. The CDR3, as DNA: TGTGCCAGCAGTTACCACCAGGGCCATGAAAAACTGTTTTTT.

The gene calls are TRBV7-3 and TRBJ1-2; D call uncertain. This CDR3 is 15 amino acids long. V was shortened by 6 bases and J by 4 bases, with 18 bases between the two germline ends. Germline values: CDR1 SGHTA, CDR2 FQGTGA. As DNA, the CDR3 is TGTGCCAGCAGTTCCGGAGGACCAGCTTTCTATGGCTACACCTTC. Amino acids: CASSSGGPAFYGYTF.

This chain links TRBV9 with TRBJ2-5; D uncertain. Deletions cut 0 bases from V and 5 bases from J, with 11 bases between. CDR1 is SGDLS and CDR2 is YYNGEE in the germline V gene. The CDR3 runs to 14 residues. The CDR3 sequence is CASSVALSWETQYF. The CDR3 DNA reads TGTGCCAGCAGCGTAGCTCTTTCATGGGAGACCCAGTACTTC. Full variable domain (outside the CDR3, taken from reference TRBV9 and TRBJ2-5): DSGVTQTPKHLITATGQRVTLRCSPRSGDLSVYWYQQSLDQGLQFLIQYYNGEERAKGNILERFSAQQFPDLHSELNLSSLELGDSALYFCASSVALSWETQYFGPGTRLLVL.

The V call is TRBV27, the J call TRBJ1-5; 7 nucleotides match TRBD1. Unmatched junction bases numbered 8, after V lost 6 bases and J lost 9 bases. Germline V lookup: CDR1 MNHEY, CDR2 SMNVEV (reference sequence). CDR3 length: 13 amino acids. As DNA, the CDR3 is TGTGCCAGCAGCGACAGGGCACGTACGCCCCAGCATTTT. The encoded protein is CASSDRARTPQHF.

The chain employs TRBV3-1 and TRBJ1-5, with TRBD1 identical over 11 bases. V trimming: 1 base; J trimming: 0 bases; junction bases outside the gene matches: 5. The CDR3 has 18 residues. From germline, CDR1 is LGHDT and CDR2 YNNKEL (reference sequence). For the CDR3, the DNA is TGTGCCAGCAGCCAAGGGACAGGGGGCCGCGGTAGCAATCAGCCCCAGCATTTT. As protein: CASSQGTGGRGSNQPQHF.